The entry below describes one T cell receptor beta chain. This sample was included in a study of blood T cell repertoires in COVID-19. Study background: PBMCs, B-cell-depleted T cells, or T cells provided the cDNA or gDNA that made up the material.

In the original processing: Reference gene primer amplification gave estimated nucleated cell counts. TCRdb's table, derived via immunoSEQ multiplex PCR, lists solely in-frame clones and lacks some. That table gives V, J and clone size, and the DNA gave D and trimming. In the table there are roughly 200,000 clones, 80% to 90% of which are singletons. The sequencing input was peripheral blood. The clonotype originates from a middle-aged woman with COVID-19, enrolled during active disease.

The CDR3 region has the DNA TGTGCCAGCTCACTGTGGAGGCCCTTGACCTACGAGCAGTACTTC. Amino acids: CASSLWRPLTYEQYF. V is TRBV7-3 and J is TRBJ2-7; perhaps TRBD2 as D (5 bases). Trimming cost V 8 bases and J 2 bases, with 19 bases left between them. The germline V gene encodes CDR1 SGHTA and CDR2 FQGTGA. The CDR3 is 15 amino acids.